This TCR beta chain was profiled in a study of beta chain features in type 1 diabetes. TCRB transcripts that were expressed got sequenced, as all of the isolated RNA had been reverse transcribed. Read counts averaged around 3.9 million for samples of naive, central memory and regulatory T cells. The method was immunoSEQ multiplex PCR; TCRdb's version includes in-frame clones alone and lacks a portion of them. The sample comprises about 650,000 clones, around 11% of which are singletons, and around 0.12% rests with the top ten. The CDR3 loop spans 14 amino acids. Germline V gene sequence: CDR1 KGHSH, CDR2 LQKENI. Trimming removed 0 bases from V and 5 bases from J, with 10 bases in between. Study-wide results and caveats: A closer apparent resemblance between naive, central memory and Treg TCRB repertoires was seen in patients than in healthy donors. There was a moderate but significant shortening of TCRB CDR3s in all four CD4+ subsets of Type 1 diabetes patients. Short templates might get an advantage during PCR, and this would be equal in patients and controls.

This clone was recorded a few times. The antigen is unknown. The same CDR3 arises from other DNA sequences in this sample as well. The origin of this receptor is a man aged 25 to 40 with type 1 diabetes. Sequenced sample: naive CD4+ T cells from blood. The chain uses TRBV18 and TRBJ2-5; a possible D gene is TRBD1 (6 bases). Written as DNA, the CDR3 is TGTGCCAGCTCACCACCTTCTGGGGGCGAGACCCAGTACTTC. Translated, it gives CASSPPSGGETQYF.